These T cell receptor beta chains were read from a single sample in a study of technical replicates of blood from a handful of donors. Libraries were prepared by immunoSEQ multiplex PCR; TCRdb keeps only in-frame clonotypes and omits some of them. This sample has about 14,000 clones, with 60% to 80% found just once. Sequenced input: PBMCs. The receptors here all came from a human donor in good health. The CDR3 runs from the conserved cysteine through the conserved F or W. The D gene is left open where the match is weak. Not every row has a clone size; where given, it reads once, few, many or a size class.

clone_size	j_call	d_call	v_call	cdr3_nt	cdr3_aa
NA	TRBJ2-3	TRBD1	TRBV5-5	TGTGCCAGCAGCCGACAGGGGGATACGCAGTATTTT	CASSRQGDTQYF
NA	TRBJ2-1	TRBD1	TRBV5-4	TGTGCCAGCAGCTTGCTAGGACAGGGGGCCAATGAGCAGTTCTTC	CASSLLGQGANEQFF
NA	TRBJ2-5	NA	TRBV29-1	TGCAGGGGGGGACCGAATCGAGAGACCCAGTACTTC	CRGGPNRETQYF
NA	TRBJ2-2	TRBD2	TRBV27	TGTGCCCATAATCCAGGGACTAGCGGGAGGTCCGGGGAGCTGTTTTTT	CAHNPGTSGRSGELFF
NA	TRBJ2-7	TRBD1	TRBV28	TGTGCCAGCAGTAAGGGGGACAGTGTTCCGCAGTACTTC	CASSKGDSVPQYF
NA	TRBJ2-5	TRBD1	TRBV5-1	TGCGCCAGCAGCGGGGCGGGACAGGGGTTAGAGGAGACCCAGTACTTC	CASSGAGQGLEETQYF
NA	TRBJ2-7	TRBD1	TRBV19	TGTGCCAGTAGGGCCCAGGGGGTCTACGAGCAGTACTTC	CASRAQGVYEQYF
few	TRBJ1-5	NA	TRBV7-9	TGTGCCAGCAGCTTAGTAGGCAGCGGGCCGGATCAGCCCCAGCATTTT	CASSLVGSGPDQPQHF
NA	TRBJ1-5	NA	TRBV30	TGTGCCTGGAGTAACAGGCACGGTCAGCCCCAGCATTTT	CAWSNRHGQPQHF
NA	TRBJ1-1	NA	TRBV19	TGTGCCAGTAGTCTCGGGGGGGCTGAAGCTTTCTTT	CASSLGGAEAFF
NA	TRBJ2-2	TRBD2	TRBV6-1	TGTGCCACCACCCCTAGACTAGCGGGAACCGGGGAGCTGTTTTTT	CATTPRLAGTGELFF
once	TRBJ1-2	NA	TRBV6-5	TGTGCCAGCACCTACTTGGGCTCCTATGGCTACACCTTC	CASTYLGSYGYTF
few	TRBJ2-7	TRBD2	TRBV19	TGTGCCAGTAGTACGCCGGGACTAGCGTCCTACGAGCAGTACTTC	CASSTPGLASYEQYF
few	TRBJ1-4	NA	TRBV20-1	TGCAGTGCTAGGCTCGGGATCCAGTCCTGGTTT	CSARLGIQSWF
NA	TRBJ2-7	TRBD1	TRBV19	TGTGCCAGTAGCGACCAACGGACAGGGTGGTACGAGCAGTACTTC	CASSDQRTGWYEQYF
once	TRBJ2-2	NA	TRBV29-1	TGCAGTCTCAATGGCTGCACCGGGGAGCTGTTTTTT	CSLNGCTGELFF
NA	TRBJ2-5	TRBD2	TRBV29-1	TGCAGCGCCGCTAGCGGGAGTGTGGAGACCCAGTACTTC	CSAASGSVETQYF